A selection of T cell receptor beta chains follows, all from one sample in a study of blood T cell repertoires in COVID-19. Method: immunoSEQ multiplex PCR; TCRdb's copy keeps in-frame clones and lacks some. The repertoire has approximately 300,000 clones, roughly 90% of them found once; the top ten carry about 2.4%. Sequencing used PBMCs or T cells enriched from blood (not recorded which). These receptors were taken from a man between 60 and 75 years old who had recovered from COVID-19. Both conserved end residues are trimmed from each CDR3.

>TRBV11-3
ASSPHITEAF
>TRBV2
ASSPSSLAGYSGELF
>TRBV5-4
ASSLEASGYNEQF
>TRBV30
AWPQGQYSNQPQH
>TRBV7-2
ASSLVSGGTSVQF
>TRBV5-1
ASTQGTGDSPLH
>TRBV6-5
ASKTGNYEQY
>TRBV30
AWSVSQGLGNTIY
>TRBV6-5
ASSLVAGGAKTQY
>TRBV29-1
SVDEGASTDTQY
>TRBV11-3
ASSRGLTEPQY
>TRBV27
ASSSRGYNEQF
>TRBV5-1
ASSLTANTEAF
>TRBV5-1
ASRDRGDSPLH
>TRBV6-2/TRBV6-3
ASSPTVNYGYT
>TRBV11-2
ASSYTRTSGGALTDTQY
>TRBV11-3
ASSLQGGDTEAF
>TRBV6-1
ASSEVEGTAGSPLH
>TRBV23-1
ASSQSGQSTDTQY
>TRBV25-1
ASSVQTGGSNEKLF
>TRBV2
ASLPRTGWFGQY
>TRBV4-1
ASSQGTGRWAF
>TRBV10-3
AISDQGGVRTYEQY
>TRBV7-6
ASSLGTGMNTEAF
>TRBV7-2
ASSPRPIDGYT